This entry concerns a single T cell receptor (beta chain). Its antigen remains unidentified. Libraries were prepared by immunoSEQ multiplex PCR; TCRdb keeps only in-frame clonotypes and omits some of them. The sample consists of around 2.5 million clones, over 85% of them appearing once. The healthy adult donors were HIV-negative and reported no recent acute infections or vaccinations. The ends were cut back, 2 bases at V and 4 bases at J, with 7 bases in the middle. This CDR3 contains 13 residues. The germline V gene has CDR1 SGHRS and CDR2 YFSETQ. This sample stems from a study of shared clonotypes between healthy human individuals. Overall study: CD4 naive and CD4 memory each took three plates per donor, while CD8 naive took two and CD8 memory one.

Broader study findings: Richness estimates generally favored naive over memory subsets.

This sequence joins TRBV5-1 and TRBJ1-5; no clear D. What was sequenced was naive CD4+ T cells from PBMCs. The subset is: CD45RA+ positively selected. This receptor was taken from a man aged 18 to 29 in good health. Some clones in this sample may be carry-over from other donors' samples. The CDR3 sequence is CASSFDPNQPQHF. DNA for the CDR3: TGCGCCAGCAGCTTTGACCCTAATCAGCCCCAGCATTTT.